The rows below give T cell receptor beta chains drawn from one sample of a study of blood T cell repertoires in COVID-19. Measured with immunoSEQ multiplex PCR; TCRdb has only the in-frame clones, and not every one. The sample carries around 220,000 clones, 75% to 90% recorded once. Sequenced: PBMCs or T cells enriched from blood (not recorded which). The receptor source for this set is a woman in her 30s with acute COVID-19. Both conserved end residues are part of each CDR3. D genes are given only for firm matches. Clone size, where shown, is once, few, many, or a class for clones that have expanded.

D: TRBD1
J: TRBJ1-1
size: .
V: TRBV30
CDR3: CAWSERQGEAFF
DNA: TGTGCCTGGAGTGAGCGACAGGGGGAAGCTTTCTTT

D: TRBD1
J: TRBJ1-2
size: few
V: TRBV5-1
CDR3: CASSLGEDRGHSGAIRTGGYTF
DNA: TGCGCCAGCAGCTTGGGTGAGGACAGGGGCCACTCCGGGGCAATTCGAACGGGCGGCTACACCTTC

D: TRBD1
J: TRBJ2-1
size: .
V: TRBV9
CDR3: CASTLAGTGVSYNEQFF
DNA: TGTGCCAGCACCCTGGCTGGGACAGGGGTGTCCTACAATGAGCAGTTCTTC

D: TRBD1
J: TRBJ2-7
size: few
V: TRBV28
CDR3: CATQVDLTGGYSSYEQYF
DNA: TGTGCCACCCAGGTAGACCTGACAGGGGGGTACAGCTCCTACGAGCAGTACTTC

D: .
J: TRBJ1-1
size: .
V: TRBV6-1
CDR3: CASSDAGAGNTEAFF
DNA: TGTGCCAGCAGTGATGCGGGGGCCGGGAACACTGAAGCTTTCTTT

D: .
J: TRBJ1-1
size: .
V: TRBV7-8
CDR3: CASSLGAGQNTEAFF
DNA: TGTGCCAGCAGCTTAGGAGCAGGACAGAACACTGAAGCTTTCTTT

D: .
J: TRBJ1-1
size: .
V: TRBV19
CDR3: CASQQGRNTEAFF
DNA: TGTGCCAGTCAACAGGGCCGGAACACTGAAGCTTTCTTT

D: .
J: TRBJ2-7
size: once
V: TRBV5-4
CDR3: CASSLYNTQDEQYF
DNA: TGTGCCAGCAGCTTGTACAACACACAAGACGAGCAGTACTTC

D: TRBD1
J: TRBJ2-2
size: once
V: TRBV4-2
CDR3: CASSQDWGQGRGGELFF
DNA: TGTGCCAGCAGCCAAGATTGGGGACAGGGGAGGGGTGGGGAGCTGTTTTTT

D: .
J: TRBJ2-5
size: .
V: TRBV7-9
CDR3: CASSLLQSQETQYF
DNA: TGTGCCAGCAGCTTACTACAGTCACAAGAGACCCAGTACTTC

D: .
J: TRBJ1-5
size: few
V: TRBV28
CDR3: CASTLAAGPEGQPQHF
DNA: TGTGCCAGCACCTTAGCGGCGGGACCCGAGGGTCAGCCCCAGCATTTT

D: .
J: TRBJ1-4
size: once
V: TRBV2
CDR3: CASRRPNYNEKLFF
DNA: TGTGCCAGCAGACGACCGAACTATAATGAAAAACTGTTTTTT

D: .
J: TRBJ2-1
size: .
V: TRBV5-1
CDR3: CASRPSSDNEQFF
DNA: TGCGCCAGCAGGCCCAGCAGCGACAATGAGCAGTTCTTC

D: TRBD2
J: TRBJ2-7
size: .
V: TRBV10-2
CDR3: CAIGVPRPGLAGEEQYF
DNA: TGCGCCATAGGGGTACCCCGACCGGGACTAGCGGGGGAAGAGCAGTACTTC

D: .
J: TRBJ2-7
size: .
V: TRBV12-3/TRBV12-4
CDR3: CASSWGAGEQYF
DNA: TGTGCCAGCAGTTGGGGAGCGGGCGAGCAGTACTTC

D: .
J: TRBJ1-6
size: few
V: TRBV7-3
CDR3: CASSLTSDHNSPLHF
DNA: TGTGCCAGCAGCTTAACTTCAGATCATAATTCACCCCTCCACTTT

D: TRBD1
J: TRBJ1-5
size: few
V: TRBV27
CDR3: CASRRDRGGDQPQHF
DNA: TGTGCCAGCAGACGAGACAGGGGTGGTGATCAGCCCCAGCATTTT

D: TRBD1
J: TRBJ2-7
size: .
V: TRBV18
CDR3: CASSPPGQGSYEQYF
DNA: TGTGCCAGCTCACCACCGGGACAGGGATCCTACGAGCAGTACTTC

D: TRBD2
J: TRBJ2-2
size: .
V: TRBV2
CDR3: CASRTRGAGELFF
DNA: TGTGCCAGCAGGACGCGGGGGGCCGGGGAGCTGTTTTTT

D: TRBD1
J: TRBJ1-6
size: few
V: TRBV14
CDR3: CASSQRGQYNSPLHF
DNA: TGTGCCAGCAGCCAAAGGGGACAGTATAATTCACCCCTCCACTTT

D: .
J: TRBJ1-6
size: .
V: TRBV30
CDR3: CAWSEGRGAPLHF
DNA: TGTGCCTGGAGCGAGGGCAGGGGAGCACCCCTCCACTTT

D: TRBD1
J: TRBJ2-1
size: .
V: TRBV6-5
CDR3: CASGPGGQGYNEQFF
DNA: TGTGCCAGCGGCCCGGGGGGACAGGGTTACAATGAGCAGTTCTTC

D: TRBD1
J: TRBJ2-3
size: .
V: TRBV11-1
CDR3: CASSWGTGQRADTQYF
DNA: TGTGCCAGCAGTTGGGGGACAGGCCAAAGGGCAGATACGCAGTATTTT

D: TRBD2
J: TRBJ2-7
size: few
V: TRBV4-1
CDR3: CASSQGVAGSYEQYF
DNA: TGCGCCAGCAGCCAAGGAGTAGCGGGAAGCTACGAGCAGTACTTC

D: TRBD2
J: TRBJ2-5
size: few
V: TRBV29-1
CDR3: CSGEGLAGEVRETQYF
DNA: TGCAGCGGCGAGGGACTAGCGGGAGAGGTTCGGGAGACCCAGTACTTC

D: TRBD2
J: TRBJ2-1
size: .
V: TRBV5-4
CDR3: CASSTPTSGGPYNEQFF
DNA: TGTGCCAGCAGCACACCGACTAGCGGGGGCCCATACAATGAGCAGTTCTTC

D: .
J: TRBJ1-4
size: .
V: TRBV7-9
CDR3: CASRAGATNEKLFF
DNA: TGTGCCAGCAGGGCGGGAGCAACTAATGAAAAACTGTTTTTT

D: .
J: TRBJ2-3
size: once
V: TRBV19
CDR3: CASGRQSTDTQYF
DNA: TGTGCCAGTGGGAGGCAGAGCACAGATACGCAGTATTTT

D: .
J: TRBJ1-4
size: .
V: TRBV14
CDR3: CASSSRTDVTEKLFF
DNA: TGTGCCAGCAGCTCTCGGACAGACGTAACTGAAAAACTGTTTTTT

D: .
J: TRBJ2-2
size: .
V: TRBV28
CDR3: CASSPGGTQNTGELFF
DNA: TGTGCCAGCAGTCCAGGGGGGACACAAAACACCGGGGAGCTGTTTTTT

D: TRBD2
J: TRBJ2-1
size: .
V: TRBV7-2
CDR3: CASRAGGSYNEQFF
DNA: TGTGCCAGCAGAGCGGGAGGATCCTACAATGAGCAGTTCTTC

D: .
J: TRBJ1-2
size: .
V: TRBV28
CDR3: CASSSGGGRGYTF
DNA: TGTGCCAGCTCCAGTGGGGGGGGGCGCGGCTACACCTTC

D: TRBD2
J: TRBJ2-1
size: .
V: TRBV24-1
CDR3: CATSGLAGSSYNEQFF
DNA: TGTGCCACCAGTGGGCTAGCGGGGAGCTCCTACAATGAGCAGTTCTTC

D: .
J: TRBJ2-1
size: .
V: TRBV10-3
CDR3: CAISDPPRRRGSYNEQFF
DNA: TGTGCCATCAGTGACCCACCAAGGAGACGGGGCTCCTACAATGAGCAGTTCTTC

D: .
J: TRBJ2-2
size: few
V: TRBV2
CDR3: CASSEARGRGGELFF
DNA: TGTGCCAGCAGTGAAGCGCGGGGCCGCGGTGGGGAGCTGTTTTTT

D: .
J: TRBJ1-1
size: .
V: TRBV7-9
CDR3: CASSFSQGLSEAFF
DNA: TGTGCCAGCAGCTTCTCACAGGGATTGAGTGAAGCTTTCTTT

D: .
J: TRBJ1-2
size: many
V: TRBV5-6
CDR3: CASSSGQYPWGYTF
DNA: TGTGCCAGCAGCTCAGGACAGTATCCATGGGGCTACACCTTC

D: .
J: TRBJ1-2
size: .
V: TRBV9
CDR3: CASSVGGGDYGYTF
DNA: TGTGCCAGCAGCGTCGGCGGGGGGGACTATGGCTACACCTTC

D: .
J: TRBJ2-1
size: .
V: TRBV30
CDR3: CAWSVTGTGEQFF
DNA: TGTGCCTGGAGTGTCACAGGTACCGGCGAGCAGTTCTTC

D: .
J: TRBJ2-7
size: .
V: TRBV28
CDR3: CASRKTGTSGYEQYF
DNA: TGTGCCAGCAGGAAGACCGGGACATCGGGCTACGAGCAGTACTTC

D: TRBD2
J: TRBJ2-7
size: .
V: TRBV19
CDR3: CASSMGGGSYEQYF
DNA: TGTGCCAGTAGTATGGGGGGGGGCTCCTACGAGCAGTACTTC

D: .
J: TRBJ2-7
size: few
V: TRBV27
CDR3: CASSSPYPDSPGYEQYF
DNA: TGTGCCAGCAGTTCCCCATATCCCGACAGTCCCGGCTACGAGCAGTACTTC

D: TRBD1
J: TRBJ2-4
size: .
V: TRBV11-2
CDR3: CASSDLGRGNIQYF
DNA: TGTGCCAGCAGCGACTTGGGCAGGGGGAACATTCAGTACTTC

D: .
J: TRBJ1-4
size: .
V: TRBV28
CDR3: CASSLLTLRGRRANEKLFF
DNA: TGTGCCAGCAGTTTATTGACTCTCCGGGGGAGGAGGGCTAATGAAAAACTGTTTTTT

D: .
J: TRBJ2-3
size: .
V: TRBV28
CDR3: CASSSTRSTDTQYF
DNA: TGTGCCAGCAGTTCGACTAGAAGCACAGATACGCAGTATTTT

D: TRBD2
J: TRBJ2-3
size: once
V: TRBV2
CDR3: CASYNGLAGKDTQYF
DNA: TGTGCCAGCTACAATGGACTAGCGGGAAAGGATACGCAGTATTTT

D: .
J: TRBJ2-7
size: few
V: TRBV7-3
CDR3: CASSLEASRREQYF
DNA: TGTGCCAGCAGCTTGGAGGCTAGTCGACGCGAGCAGTACTTC

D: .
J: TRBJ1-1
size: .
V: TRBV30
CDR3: CAWSVFYPGGNTEAFF
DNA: TGTGCCTGGAGTGTATTTTACCCGGGGGGCAACACTGAAGCTTTCTTT

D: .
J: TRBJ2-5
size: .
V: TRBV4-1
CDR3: CASSQDRGTRTQYF
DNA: TGCGCCAGCAGCCAAGATCGCGGGACCAGGACCCAGTACTTC

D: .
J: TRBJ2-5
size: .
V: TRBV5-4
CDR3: CASSLGGLKTQYF
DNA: TGTGCCAGCAGCTTGGGGGGGCTAAAGACCCAGTACTTC

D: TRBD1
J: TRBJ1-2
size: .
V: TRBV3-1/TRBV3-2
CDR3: CASSPRTGNYGYTF
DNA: TGTGCCAGCAGCCCTCGGACAGGAAACTATGGCTACACCTTC

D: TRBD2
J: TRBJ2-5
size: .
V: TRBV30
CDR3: CAWSVRGLAGGRWGETQYF
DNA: TGTGCCTGGAGTGTGCGGGGACTAGCGGGGGGTCGCTGGGGAGAGACCCAGTACTTC

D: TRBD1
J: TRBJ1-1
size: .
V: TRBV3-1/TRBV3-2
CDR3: CASSARDRGTEAFF
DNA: TGTGCCAGCAGCGCCCGGGACAGGGGCACTGAAGCTTTCTTT

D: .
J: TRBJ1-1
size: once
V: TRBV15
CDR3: CATSRGPLGGEAFF
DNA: TGTGCCACCAGCAGAGGGCCACTAGGGGGTGAAGCTTTCTTT

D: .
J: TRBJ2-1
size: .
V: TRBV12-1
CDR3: CASSFGVSGEPLRYEQFF
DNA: TGTGCCAGCAGCTTTGGAGTTAGCGGGGAGCCTCTTCGGTATGAGCAGTTCTTC

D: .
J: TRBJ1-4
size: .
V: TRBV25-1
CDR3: CASSEWGGQNEKLFF
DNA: TGTGCCAGCAGTGAATGGGGGGGGCAGAATGAAAAACTGTTTTTT

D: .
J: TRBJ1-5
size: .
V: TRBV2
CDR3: CASTERENQPQHF
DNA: TGTGCCAGCACGGAGAGGGAGAATCAGCCCCAGCATTTT

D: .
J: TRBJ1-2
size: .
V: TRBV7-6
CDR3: CASSPWSGGINYGYTF
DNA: TGTGCCAGCAGCCCATGGTCGGGGGGAATTAACTATGGCTACACCTTC

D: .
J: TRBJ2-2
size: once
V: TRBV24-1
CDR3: CATSDWGAGELFF
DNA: TGTGCCACCAGTGACTGGGGGGCCGGGGAGCTGTTTTTT

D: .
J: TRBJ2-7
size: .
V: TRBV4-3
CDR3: CASSHTASGGPYEQYF
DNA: TGCGCCAGCAGCCACACCGCATCAGGGGGGCCTTACGAGCAGTACTTC